This T cell receptor beta chain was captured by sequencing in a study of T-cell reconstitution after alpha-beta-depleted transplantation in children. Study results and caveats: Certain patients had high TCRbeta diversity at day 60, and it came from recipient T cells and thymic progenitors that survived. Counts and diversity of T cells one year after transplant came mostly from newly produced T cells. Several hundred expanded graft clones reportedly supplied alpha-beta T cells about two months after transplant.

Trimming shortened V by 3 bases and J by 10 bases, and 7 bases separated the two germline ends. The CDR3 length is 10 residues. In germline, CDR1 is DFQATT, CDR2 SNEGSKA (reference sequence). The sample holds many counts of this clonotype. Antigen unknown. During its preparation, the TCRbeta library received unique molecular identifiers. TCRdb re-derived calls from the PCR reads in MiXCR, one entry per CDR3 protein. The sample lists 400,000 to 550,000 distinct CDR3 sequences; about 11% were seen once. This TCR was recovered from a child between 2 and 9 years old with inherited bone marrow failure, due to receive a stem cell transplant. The chain joins TRBV20-1 to TRBJ2-1, with D perhaps matching TRBD1 (5 bases). The material was PBMCs, obtained before TCRalphabeta/CD19-depleted stem cell transplant. CDR3 amino acids: CSASDREQFF. The CDR3 DNA is TGCAGTGCTAGTGACAGAGAGCAGTTCTTC.